These 26 T cell receptor beta chains were sequenced from one sample in a study of OX40 agonist ivuxolimab in advanced cancers. Assay: immunoSEQ multiplex PCR; the TCRdb copy retains only in-frame clones and omits some. The sample has 95,000 to 100,000 clones, around 94% seen once. The starting material was CD4+ or CD8+ T cells sorted from blood, obtained in a trial of the OX40 agonist ivuxolimab. Every receptor here comes from an adult with an advanced solid tumor such as melanoma, head and neck, liver or kidney cancer.

This chain connects TRBV6-1 to TRBJ2-3; D not resolved. The germline V gene encodes CDR1 MNHNS and CDR2 SASEGT. The CDR3 is 15 residues long. Trimming took 0 bases from V and 2 from J, leaving 9 bases between them. The CDR3 protein is CASSEAIRVTDTQYF. The CDR3, as DNA: TGTGCCAGCAGTGAAGCGATTAGGGTCACAGATACGCAGTATTTT.

The rearrangement joins TRBV2 to TRBJ2-1; D assignment may be TRBD1 or TRBD2 (6 bases each). The V end lost 6 bases, the J end lost 9 bases, and 15 bases lay between the germline ends. The CDR3 has 13 residues. Germline values: CDR1 SNHLY, CDR2 FYNNEI. The CDR3 protein is CASSQIGGGEQFF. CDR3 DNA: TGTGCCAGCAGCCAGATAGGAGGGGGTGAGCAGTTCTTC. The full variable domain, in which reference TRBV2 and TRBJ2-1 provide the parts outside the CDR3, is EPEVTQTPSHQVTQMGQEVILRCVPISNHLYFYWYRQILGQKVEFLVSFYNNEISEKSEIFDDQFSVERPDGSNFTLKIRSTKLEDSAMYFCASSQIGGGEQFFGPGTRLTVL.

This sequence joins TRBV19 and TRBJ1-5, with D possibly being TRBD1 (5 bases). In germline, CDR1 is LNHDA, CDR2 SQIVND (reference sequence). This CDR3 comprises 18 residues. The V end lost 6 bases, the J end lost 0 bases, and 21 bases lay between the germline ends. CDR3 sequence: CASSKKNAAGISNQPQHF. Here the CDR3 DNA reads TGTGCCAGTAGCAAAAAAAACGCCGCAGGGATTAGCAATCAGCCCCAGCATTTT. The full variable domain, completed using reference TRBV19 and TRBJ1-5, is DGGITQSPKYLFRKEGQNVTLSCEQNLNHDAMYWYRQDPGQGLRLIYYSQIVNDFQKGDIAEGYSVSREKKESFPLTVTSAQKNPTAFYLCASSKKNAAGISNQPQHFGDGTRLSIL.

This clone was recorded only once. V usage is TRBV19 and J usage is TRBJ1-4, with TRBD1 matching over 10 bases. Per the germline V gene, CDR1 is LNHDA and CDR2 is SQIVND (reference sequence). The CDR3 is made up of 20 amino acids. V shed 3 bases and J 0 bases; nucleotides not matched to a gene: 13. CDR3 coding DNA: TGTGCCAGTAGTATGATCGGGACAGGGGCCGCCGGGACAACTAATGAAAAACTGTTTTTT. It encodes CASSMIGTGAAGTTNEKLFF.

V and J are TRBV6-5 and TRBJ1-2, with D unclear. The CDR3 consists of 12 residues. Germline V lookup: CDR1 MNHEY, CDR2 SVGAGI. Trimming left V 11 bases short and J 4 bases short, with 14 bases between. CDR3 region: CALRTDVYGYTF. The CDR3 coding sequence is TGTGCCCTAAGGACGGACGTCTATGGCTACACCTTC.

This clone was counted a single time. The V call is TRBV7-3, the J call TRBJ1-1; maybe TRBD1 (5 bases). The CDR3 length is 13 residues. V lost 3 bases and J lost 5, with 10 bases in between. CDR1 SGHTA and CDR2 FQGTGA come from the germline V gene. This CDR3 is CASSLWGRTEAFF. For the CDR3, the DNA is TGTGCCAGCAGCTTGTGGGGGAGGACTGAAGCTTTCTTT.

The V and J genes are TRBV7-2 and TRBJ1-3, with 11 bases identical to TRBD1. This CDR3 has 14 amino acids. Germline assignment: CDR1 SGHTA and CDR2 FQGNSA. V was pared by 5 bases and J by 8 bases, with 5 bases of the junction left unmatched. In DNA form, the CDR3 reads TGTGCCAGCAGCCGGACAGGGGGCAGGGACACCATATATTTT. The encoded protein is CASSRTGGRDTIYF.

This rearrangement joins TRBV6-6 to TRBJ1-3; D perhaps matches TRBD1 (5 bases). The CDR3 totals 16 residues. V was shortened by 5 bases and J by 5 bases, with 19 bases between the two germline ends. In germline, CDR1 is MNHNY, CDR2 SVGAGI (reference sequence). CDR3 nucleotide sequence: TGTGCCAGCAGTGGGGGTGGGGAGGGGCGCAGAAACACCATATATTTT. Translated: CASSGGGEGRRNTIYF.

The chain carries TRBV2 and TRBJ2-1; a possible D gene is TRBD1 (5 bases). CDR1 and CDR2 (germline): SNHLY, FYNNEI. This CDR3 has 15 amino acids. V gave up 8 bases and J gave up 0 bases, with 14 bases separating them. The CDR3 bases are TGTGCCAGCGCCCGAAGGGGAAACTCCTACAATGAGCAGTTCTTC. Its translation is CASARRGNSYNEQFF. Complete variable domain (other parts from reference TRBV2 and TRBJ2-1): EPEVTQTPSHQVTQMGQEVILRCVPISNHLYFYWYRQILGQKVEFLVSFYNNEISEKSEIFDDQFSVERPDGSNFTLKIRSTKLEDSAMYFCASARRGNSYNEQFFGPGTRLTVL.

The chain has TRBV6-6 and TRBJ1-5; no definite D call. The CDR3 runs 13 residues. Germline values: CDR1 MNHNY, CDR2 SVGAGI (reference sequence). Trimming removed 3 bases from V and 6 bases from J, with 9 bases in between. CDR3 region: CASSYQTGQPQHF. The CDR3 DNA follows: TGTGCCAGCAGTTATCAGACCGGTCAGCCCCAGCATTTT.

The rearrangement links TRBV11-3 to TRBJ2-1; D gene uncertain. CDR1 is SGHNT and CDR2 is YENEEA in the germline V gene. The CDR3 sequence is 11 residues long. V was shortened by 5 bases and J by 5 bases, with 4 bases between the two germline ends. The CDR3 DNA follows: TGTGCCAGCAGCGCACACAATGAGCAGTTCTTC. It is translated as CASSAHNEQFF.

This sequence joins TRBV7-8 and TRBJ1-5; 7 bases agree with TRBD1. Germline CDR1 and CDR2: SGHVS and FQNEAQ. V shed 5 bases and J 4 bases; nucleotides not matched to a gene: 5. The CDR3 consists of 14 residues. Here the CDR3 reads CASSKDRRNQPQHF. The CDR3 nucleotides read TGTGCCAGCAGCAAGGACAGGCGGAATCAGCCCCAGCATTTT.

The gene calls are TRBV6-6 and TRBJ2-7, with D tentatively TRBD1 (6 bases). CDR3 size: 13 residues. Looked up from germline, CDR1 is MNHNY and CDR2 is SVGAGI (reference sequence). V lost 7 bases and J 4 bases, leaving 14 bases between the germline ends. CDR3: CASNINREYEQYF. CDR3 DNA sequence: TGTGCCAGCAACATCAACAGGGAGTACGAGCAGTACTTC.

The chain links TRBV7-2 to TRBJ1-6; D gene uncertain. Germline CDR1 and CDR2: SGHTA and FQGNSA. This CDR3 has 15 amino acids. Deletions cut 4 bases from V and 8 bases from J, with 15 bases between. CDR3 sequence reads: CASSSTSNADSPLHF. The CDR3 DNA sequence: TGTGCCAGCAGCTCGACCTCCAATGCAGATTCACCCCTCCACTTT.

The chain links TRBV10-3 to TRBJ1-1; D is ambiguous. The V end was cut by 3 bases, the J end by 0 bases, with 5 bases between. The CDR3 sequence is 13 residues long. Germline CDR1 and CDR2: ENHRY and SYGVKD. DNA for the CDR3: TGTGCCATCAGTGAAGGCATGAACACTGAAGCTTTCTTT. Translation: CAISEGMNTEAFF.

CDR3 loop: CASSKGGSNEKLFF. The CDR3 nucleotides read TGCGCCAGCAGCAAGGGGGGTTCGAATGAAAAACTGTTTTTT. The chain has TRBV5-1 and TRBJ1-4, with TRBD1 as a possible D gene (6 bases). Trimming took off 4 bases at V and 5 bases at J, with 12 bases between the two ends. The CDR3 consists of 14 residues. Germline lookup yields CDR1 SGHRS and CDR2 YFSETQ.

The CDR3 DNA is TGTGCCACCAGCAGAGATCTCGCAGATTATGGCTACACCTTC. Translating it yields CATSRDLADYGYTF. This chain connects TRBV15 to TRBJ1-2; D not certain. The V end was cut by 0 bases, the J end by 5 bases, with 10 bases between. Germline V gene sequence: CDR1 LNHNV, CDR2 YYDKDF (reference sequence). The length of the CDR3 is 14 residues.

The rearrangement uses TRBV18 and TRBJ1-3, with D hard to call. The CDR3 has 15 residues. Germline assignment: CDR1 KGHSH and CDR2 LQKENI. The ends were cut back, 6 bases at V and 4 bases at J, with 16 bases in the middle. The CDR3 bases are TGTGCCAGCTCTATTGAGAGAAGAAAAGGAAACACCATATATTTT. Protein: CASSIERRKGNTIYF.

This clone was recorded only once. CDR3 bases: TGTGCCAGCAGGGCGGGTGACTCCTCTTCCGAGCAGTTCTTC. This encodes CASRAGDSSSEQFF. This sequence joins TRBV2 and TRBJ2-1, with D possibly TRBD2 on 5 matching bases. This CDR3 comprises 14 residues. Trimming removed 6 bases at V and 10 bases at J, with 19 bases between. Germline CDR1 SNHLY, CDR2 FYNNEI.

The chain uses TRBV15 and TRBJ2-1, with D unresolved. Germline-derived CDR1 and CDR2 are LNHNV and YYDKDF (reference sequence). V dropped 2 bases and J dropped 6 bases, with 11 bases sitting between them. This CDR3 spans 14 amino acids. As DNA, the CDR3 is TGTGCCACCAGCAGACGGGCGCTTTTCAATGAGCAGTTCTTC. Translating gives CATSRRALFNEQFF.

The V gene is TRBV18, the J gene TRBJ1-2; the D gene is possibly TRBD1 (6 bases). The CDR3 has 12 amino acids. Trimming removed 4 bases at V and 3 bases at J, with 6 bases between. CDR1 and CDR2 (germline): KGHSH, LQKENI. CDR3 in amino acids: CASSRTDYGYTF. As DNA, the CDR3 is TGTGCCAGCTCACGGACAGACTATGGCTACACCTTC.

The chain uses TRBV18 and TRBJ2-7; D possibly corresponds to TRBD1 (6 bases). Trimming cost V 3 bases and J 3 bases, with 15 bases left between them. Germline values: CDR1 KGHSH, CDR2 LQKENI. This CDR3 region has 15 residues. The CDR3 is CASSPYAGVVYEQYF. As DNA, the CDR3 is TGTGCCAGCTCACCCTACGCAGGGGTCGTCTACGAGCAGTACTTC.

The rearrangement uses TRBV12-5 and TRBJ1-1, with D possibly TRBD1 on 6 matching bases. Trimming stripped 6 bases from V and 4 bases from J, with 18 bases between. This CDR3 comprises 15 residues. Germline V gene lookup returns CDR1 LGHNT and CDR2 FRNRAP. This CDR3 is CASGPKQGSLTEAFF. In DNA, the CDR3 is TGTGCTAGTGGCCCCAAACAGGGATCCCTCACTGAAGCTTTCTTT.

The rearrangement joins TRBV6-1 to TRBJ1-2, with TRBD1 matching over 11 bases. With 7 bases clipped from V and 8 bases from J, the junction kept 9 bases outside the gene matches. This CDR3 is 14 amino acids long. Looked up from germline, CDR1 is MNHNS and CDR2 is SASEGT. CDR3 residues: CASTRTGGAWGYTF. CDR3 nucleotides: TGTGCCAGCACCCGGACAGGGGGCGCATGGGGCTACACCTTC.

The count of this clone is one. The V and J genes are TRBV30 and TRBJ2-1, with D perhaps TRBD2 (6 bases). The CDR3 loop spans 14 amino acids. V was shortened by 6 bases and J by 1 base, with 13 bases between the two germline ends. Germline V gene lookup returns CDR1 GTSNPN and CDR2 SVGIG (reference sequence). CDR3 in DNA: TGTGCCTGTCGTGGGGGAGGATCCTACAATGAGCAGTTCTTC. It is translated as CACRGGGSYNEQFF.

The chain links TRBV5-4 to TRBJ2-3; 7 bases line up with TRBD1. This CDR3 spans 15 amino acids. Germline CDR1 SGHNT, CDR2 YYREEE (reference sequence). V trimming: 6 bases; J trimming: 6 bases; junction bases outside the gene matches: 13. In DNA, the CDR3 is TGTGCCAGCACCCCAAGAACAGGGGCGTTTGATACGCAGTATTTT. Protein sequence: CASTPRTGAFDTQYF.